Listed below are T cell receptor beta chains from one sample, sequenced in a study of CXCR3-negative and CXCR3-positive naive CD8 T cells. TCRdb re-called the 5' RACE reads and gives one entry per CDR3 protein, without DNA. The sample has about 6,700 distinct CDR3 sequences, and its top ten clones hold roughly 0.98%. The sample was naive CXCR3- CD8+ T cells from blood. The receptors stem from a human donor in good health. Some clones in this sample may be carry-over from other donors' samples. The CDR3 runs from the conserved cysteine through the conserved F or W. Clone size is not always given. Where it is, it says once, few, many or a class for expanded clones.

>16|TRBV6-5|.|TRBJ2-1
CASFGDLGSSYNEQFF
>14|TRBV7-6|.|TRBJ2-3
CASSQDRLTDTQYF
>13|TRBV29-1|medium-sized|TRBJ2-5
CSIRQGEEETQYF
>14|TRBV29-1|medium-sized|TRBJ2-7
CSVSRGTEYYEQYF
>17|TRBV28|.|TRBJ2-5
CASSDMDASRETETQYF
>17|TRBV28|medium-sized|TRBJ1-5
CASRVRRVGKLNQPQHF
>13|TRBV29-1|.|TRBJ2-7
CSVTGTSDYEQYF
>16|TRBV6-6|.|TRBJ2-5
CARSSRARAIQETQYF
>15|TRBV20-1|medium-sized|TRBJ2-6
CSARDRNSGANVLTF
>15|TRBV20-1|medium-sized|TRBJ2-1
CSATGGSGSYNEQFF
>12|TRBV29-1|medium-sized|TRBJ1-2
CSVSGAPYGYTF
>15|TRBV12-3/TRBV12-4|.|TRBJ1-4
CASSFLDRVGEKLFF
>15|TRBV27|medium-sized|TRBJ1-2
CASSHDRGRLGGYTF
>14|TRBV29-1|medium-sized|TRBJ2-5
CSVSRTGGLETQYF
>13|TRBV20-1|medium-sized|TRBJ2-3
CSASPRSIDTQYF
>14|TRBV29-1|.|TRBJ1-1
CSVDRRVGNTEAFF
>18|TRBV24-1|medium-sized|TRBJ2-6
CATSAAPGQGTGANVLTF
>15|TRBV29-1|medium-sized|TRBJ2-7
CSVESGGIDSYEQYF
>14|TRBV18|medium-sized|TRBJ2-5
CASSPGRGQETQYF
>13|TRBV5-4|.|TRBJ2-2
CASSQAYTGELFF
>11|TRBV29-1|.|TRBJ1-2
CSVQSNYGYTF
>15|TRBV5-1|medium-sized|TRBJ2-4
CASSLLRFSKNIQYF
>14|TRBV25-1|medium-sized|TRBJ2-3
CASSSGTATDTQYF
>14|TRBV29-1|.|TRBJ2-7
CSVPGSGSSYEKYF
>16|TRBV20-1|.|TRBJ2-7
CSARSGLSGRRYEQYF
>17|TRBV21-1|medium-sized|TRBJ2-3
CASSKVGLAGCTDTQYF
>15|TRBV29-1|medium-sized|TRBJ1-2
CSVGAGAFNYYGYTF
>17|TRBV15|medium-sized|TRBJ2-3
CATSRVGGRLLTDTQYF
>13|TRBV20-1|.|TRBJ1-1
CSYQILGGTEAFF
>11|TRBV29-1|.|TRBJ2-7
CSVYELGEQYF
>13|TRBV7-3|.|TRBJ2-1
CASSTGTGNEQFF
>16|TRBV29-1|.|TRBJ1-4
CSVEEGPGTGDEKLFF
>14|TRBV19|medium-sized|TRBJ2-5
CASSIGSGWETQYF
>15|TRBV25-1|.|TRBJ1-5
CASSEGQDSNQPQHF
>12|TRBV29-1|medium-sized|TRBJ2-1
CSVKERDNEQFF